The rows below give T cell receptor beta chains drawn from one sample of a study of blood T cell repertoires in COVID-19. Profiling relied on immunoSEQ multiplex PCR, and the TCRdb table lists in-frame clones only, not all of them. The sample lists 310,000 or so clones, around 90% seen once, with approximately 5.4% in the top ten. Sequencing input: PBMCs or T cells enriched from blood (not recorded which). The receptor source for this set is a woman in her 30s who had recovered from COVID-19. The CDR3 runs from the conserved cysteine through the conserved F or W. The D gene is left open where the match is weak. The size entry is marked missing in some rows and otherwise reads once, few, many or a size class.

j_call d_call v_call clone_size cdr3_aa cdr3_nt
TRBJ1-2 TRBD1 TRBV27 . CASRRQGLGYGYTF TGTGCCAGCAGGCGACAGGGGCTGGGCTATGGCTACACCTTC
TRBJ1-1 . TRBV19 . CASSISGAAKTEAFF TGTGCCAGTAGTATATCTGGGGCGGCTAAGACTGAAGCTTTCTTT
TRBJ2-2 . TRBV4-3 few CASSQETLATNTGELFF TGCGCCAGCAGCCAAGAGACCCTAGCGACCAACACCGGGGAGCTGTTTTTT
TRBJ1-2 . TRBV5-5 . CASSLGGARAPDGYTF TGTGCCAGCAGCTTGGGTGGGGCAAGGGCACCGGATGGCTACACCTTC
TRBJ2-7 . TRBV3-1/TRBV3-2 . CASTIGRRGSYEQYF TGTGCCAGCACCATAGGGCGAAGGGGGTCCTACGAGCAGTACTTC
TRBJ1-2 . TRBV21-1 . CASSKDGGGPYGYTF TGTGCCAGCAGCAAAGATGGGGGGGGGCCCTATGGCTACACCTTC
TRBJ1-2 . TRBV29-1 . CSVGGLQGYTF TGCAGCGTTGGCGGTCTTCAAGGCTACACCTTC
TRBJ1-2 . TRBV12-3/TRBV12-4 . CASSPGWIYGYTF TGTGCCAGCAGTCCGGGGTGGATCTATGGCTACACCTTC
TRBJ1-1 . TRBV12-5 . CASGLGLMNTEAFF TGTGCTAGTGGTTTGGGGCTTATGAACACTGAAGCTTTCTTT
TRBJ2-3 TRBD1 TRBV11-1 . CASSFNPGQGADTQYF TGTGCCAGCAGTTTTAACCCGGGACAGGGTGCCGATACGCAGTATTTT
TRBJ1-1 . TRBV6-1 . CASSEPAGTRGSEAFF TGTGCCAGCAGTGAGCCGGCCGGGACAAGGGGGTCTGAAGCTTTCTTT
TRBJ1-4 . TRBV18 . CASSPNRQANEKLFF TGTGCCAGCTCACCCAACAGACAGGCTAATGAAAAACTGTTTTTT
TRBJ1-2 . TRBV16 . CASSPARVQGINYGYTF TGTGCCAGCAGCCCCGCCCGGGTCCAGGGTATTAACTATGGCTACACCTTC
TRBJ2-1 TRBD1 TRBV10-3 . CAITRDRYNEQFF TGTGCCATCACCAGGGACAGGTACAATGAGCAGTTCTTC
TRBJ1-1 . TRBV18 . CASSAGRAKAEAFF TGTGCCAGCTCAGCGGGGAGGGCCAAGGCTGAAGCTTTCTTT
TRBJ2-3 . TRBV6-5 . CACGGASTDTQYF TGTGCCTGTGGTGGGGCTAGCACAGATACGCAGTATTTT
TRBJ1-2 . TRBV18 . CASSPAGDPYGYTF TGTGCCAGCTCACCAGCAGGGGACCCCTATGGCTACACCTTC
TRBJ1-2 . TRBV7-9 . CASSKTSPTELYGYTF TGTGCCAGCAGCAAAACCTCCCCGACAGAATTATATGGCTACACCTTC
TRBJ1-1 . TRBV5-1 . CASSLVRGDHPDTEAFF TGCGCCAGCAGCTTGGTACGGGGGGACCATCCCGACACTGAAGCTTTCTTT
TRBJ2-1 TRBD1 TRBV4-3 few CASSQDQGAYNEQFF TGCGCCAGCAGCCAAGATCAGGGGGCTTACAATGAGCAGTTCTTC
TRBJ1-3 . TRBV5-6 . CASSGSRGNTIYF TGTGCCAGCAGCGGCAGCAGGGGAAACACCATATATTTT
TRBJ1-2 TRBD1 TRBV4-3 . CASSQGTGDYGYTF TGCGCCAGCAGCCAGGGGACAGGTGACTATGGCTACACCTTC
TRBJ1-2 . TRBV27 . CASSFGGDYGYTF TGTGCCAGCAGTTTCGGGGGTGACTATGGCTACACCTTC
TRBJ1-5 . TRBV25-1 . CASFEGQGPNQPQHF TGTGCCAGCTTTGAAGGGCAGGGGCCCAATCAGCCCCAGCATTTT
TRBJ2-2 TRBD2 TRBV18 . CASSPSGGTNTGELFF TGTGCCAGCTCACCGAGCGGGGGGACGAACACCGGGGAGCTGTTTTTT
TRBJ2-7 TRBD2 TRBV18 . CASSPGTSGAYEQYF TGTGCCAGCTCACCTGGGACTAGCGGAGCCTACGAGCAGTACTTC
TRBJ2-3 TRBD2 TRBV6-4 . CASSRLADHDTQYF TGTGCCAGCAGCAGACTAGCGGACCATGATACGCAGTATTTT
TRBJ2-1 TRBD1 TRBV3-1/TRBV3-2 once CASSQGVGQGQNEQFF TGTGCCAGCAGCCAAGGCGTAGGACAGGGGCAAAATGAGCAGTTCTTC
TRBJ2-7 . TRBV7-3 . CASSLTKGNEQYF TGTGCCAGCAGCTTAACTAAGGGGAACGAGCAGTACTTC